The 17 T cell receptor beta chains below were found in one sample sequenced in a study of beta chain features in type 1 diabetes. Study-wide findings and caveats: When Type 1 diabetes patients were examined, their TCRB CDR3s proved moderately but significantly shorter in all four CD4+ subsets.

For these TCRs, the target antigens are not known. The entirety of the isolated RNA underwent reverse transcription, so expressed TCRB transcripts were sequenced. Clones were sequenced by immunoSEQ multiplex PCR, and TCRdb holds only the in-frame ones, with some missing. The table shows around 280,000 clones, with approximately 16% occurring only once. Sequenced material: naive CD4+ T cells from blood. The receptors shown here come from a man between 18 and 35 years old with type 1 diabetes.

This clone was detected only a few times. The CDR3 DNA is TGTGCCAGCAGCTTAGCGGGACAGGCAAACTATGGCTACACCTTC. Residues: CASSLAGQANYGYTF. This chain uses TRBV7-9 with TRBJ1-2, with TRBD1 identical over 8 bases. The ends lost 0 bases at V and 2 bases at J; junction bases unmatched: 2. Germline values: CDR1 SEHNR, CDR2 FQNEAQ (reference sequence). The CDR3 loop spans 15 amino acids.

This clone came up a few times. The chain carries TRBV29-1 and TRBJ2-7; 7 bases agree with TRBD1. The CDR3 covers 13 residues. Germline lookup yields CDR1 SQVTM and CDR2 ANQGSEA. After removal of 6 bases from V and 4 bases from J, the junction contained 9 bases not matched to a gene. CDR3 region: CSVARTGPYEQYF. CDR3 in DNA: TGCAGCGTGGCAAGGACAGGCCCATACGAGCAGTACTTC.

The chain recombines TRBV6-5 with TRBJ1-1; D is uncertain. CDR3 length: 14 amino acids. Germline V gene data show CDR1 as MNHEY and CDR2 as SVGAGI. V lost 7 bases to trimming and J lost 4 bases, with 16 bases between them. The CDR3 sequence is CASNTENYGTEAFF. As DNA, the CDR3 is TGTGCCAGCAACACAGAGAATTACGGCACTGAAGCTTTCTTT.

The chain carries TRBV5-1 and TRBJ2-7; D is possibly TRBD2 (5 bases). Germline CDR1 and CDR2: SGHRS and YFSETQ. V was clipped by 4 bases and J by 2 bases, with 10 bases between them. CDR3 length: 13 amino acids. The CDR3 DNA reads TGCGCCAGCAGCGGATCCGGGACCTACGAGCAGTACTTC. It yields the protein CASSGSGTYEQYF.

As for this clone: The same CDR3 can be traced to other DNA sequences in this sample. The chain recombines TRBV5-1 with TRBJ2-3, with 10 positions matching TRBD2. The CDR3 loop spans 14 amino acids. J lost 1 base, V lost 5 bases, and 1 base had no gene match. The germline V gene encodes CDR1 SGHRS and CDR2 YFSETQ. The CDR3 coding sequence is TGCGCCAGCAGTGGGACTAGCGGCACAGATACGCAGTATTTT. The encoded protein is CASSGTSGTDTQYF.

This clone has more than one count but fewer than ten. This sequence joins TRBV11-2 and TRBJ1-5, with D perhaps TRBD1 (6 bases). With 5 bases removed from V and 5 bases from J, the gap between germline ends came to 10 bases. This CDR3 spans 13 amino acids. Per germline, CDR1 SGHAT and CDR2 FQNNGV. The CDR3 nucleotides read TGTGCCAGCAGCCCCAAGGGGGATCAGCCCCAGCATTTT. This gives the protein CASSPKGDQPQHF.

DNA for the CDR3: TGTGCCAGCTCACCACAGGAGGGGTTGCCCTCAAATCAGCCCCAGCATTTT. Translation gives CASSPQEGLPSNQPQHF. This rearrangement joins TRBV18 to TRBJ1-5; D is perhaps TRBD1 (5 bases). Trimming left V 1 base short and J 4 bases short, with 17 bases between. In germline, CDR1 is KGHSH, CDR2 LQKENI. There are 17 residues in the CDR3.

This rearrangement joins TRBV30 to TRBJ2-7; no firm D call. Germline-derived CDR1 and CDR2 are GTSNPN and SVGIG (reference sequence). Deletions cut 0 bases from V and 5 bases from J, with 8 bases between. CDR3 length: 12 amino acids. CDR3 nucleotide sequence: TGTGCCTGGAGTGTACTTCCCCACGAGCAGTACTTC. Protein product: CAWSVLPHEQYF.

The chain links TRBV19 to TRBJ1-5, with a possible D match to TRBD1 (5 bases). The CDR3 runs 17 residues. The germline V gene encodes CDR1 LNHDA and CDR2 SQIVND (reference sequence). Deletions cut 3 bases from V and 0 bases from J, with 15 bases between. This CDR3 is CASSITATDHSNQPQHF. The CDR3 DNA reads TGTGCCAGTAGTATCACGGCGACAGATCATAGCAATCAGCCCCAGCATTTT. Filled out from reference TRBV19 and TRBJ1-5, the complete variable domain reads DGGITQSPKYLFRKEGQNVTLSCEQNLNHDAMYWYRQDPGQGLRLIYYSQIVNDFQKGDIAEGYSVSREKKESFPLTVTSAQKNPTAFYLCASSITATDHSNQPQHFGDGTRLSIL.

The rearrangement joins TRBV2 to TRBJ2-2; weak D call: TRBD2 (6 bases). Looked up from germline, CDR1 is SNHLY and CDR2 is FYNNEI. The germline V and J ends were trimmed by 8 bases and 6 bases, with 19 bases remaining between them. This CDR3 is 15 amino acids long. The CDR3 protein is CASGSVGGAAGELFF. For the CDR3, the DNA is TGTGCCAGCGGCAGTGTGGGCGGGGCCGCCGGGGAGCTGTTTTTT.

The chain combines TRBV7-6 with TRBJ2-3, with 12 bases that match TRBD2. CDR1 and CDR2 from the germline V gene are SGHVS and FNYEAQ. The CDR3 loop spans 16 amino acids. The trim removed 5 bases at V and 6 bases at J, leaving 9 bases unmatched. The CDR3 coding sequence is TGTGCCAGCAGCCCTCTGGGGACTAGCGGGTCCGATACGCAGTATTTT. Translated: CASSPLGTSGSDTQYF. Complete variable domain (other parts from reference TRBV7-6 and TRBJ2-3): GAGVSQSPRYKVTKRGQDVALRCDPISGHVSLYWYRQALGQGPEFLTYFNYEAQQDKSGLPNDRFSAERPEGSISTLTIQRTEQRDSAMYRCASSPLGTSGSDTQYFGPGTRLTVL.

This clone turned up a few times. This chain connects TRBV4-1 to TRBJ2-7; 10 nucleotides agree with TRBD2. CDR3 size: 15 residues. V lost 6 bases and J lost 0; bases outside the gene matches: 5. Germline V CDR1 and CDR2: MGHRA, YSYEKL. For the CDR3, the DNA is TGCGCCAGCAGGGTAGCGGGAGGTAGCTCCTACGAGCAGTACTTC. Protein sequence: CASRVAGGSSYEQYF.

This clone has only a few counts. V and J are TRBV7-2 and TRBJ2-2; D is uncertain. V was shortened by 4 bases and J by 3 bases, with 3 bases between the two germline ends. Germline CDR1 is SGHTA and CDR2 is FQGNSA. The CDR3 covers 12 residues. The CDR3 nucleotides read TGTGCCAGCAGCTCCGACACCGGGGAGCTGTTTTTT. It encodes CASSSDTGELFF.

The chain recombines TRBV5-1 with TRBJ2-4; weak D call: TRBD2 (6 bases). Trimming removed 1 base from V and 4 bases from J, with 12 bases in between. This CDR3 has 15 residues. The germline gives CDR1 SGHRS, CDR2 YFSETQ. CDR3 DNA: TGCGCCAGCAGCTTGAGTACTAGCTGGAAAAACATTCAGTACTTC. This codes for CASSLSTSWKNIQYF. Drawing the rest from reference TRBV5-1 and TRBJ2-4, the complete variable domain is KAGVTQTPRYLIKTRGQQVTLSCSPISGHRSVSWYQQTPGQGLQFLFEYFSETQRNKGNFPGRFSGRQFSNSRSEMNVSTLELGDSALYLCASSLSTSWKNIQYFGAGTRLSVL.

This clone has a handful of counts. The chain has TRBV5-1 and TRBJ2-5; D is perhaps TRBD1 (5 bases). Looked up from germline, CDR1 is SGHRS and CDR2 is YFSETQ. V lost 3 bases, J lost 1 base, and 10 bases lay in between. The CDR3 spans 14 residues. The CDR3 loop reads CASSSGPSQETQYF. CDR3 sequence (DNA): TGCGCCAGCAGCTCAGGGCCATCCCAAGAGACCCAGTACTTC.

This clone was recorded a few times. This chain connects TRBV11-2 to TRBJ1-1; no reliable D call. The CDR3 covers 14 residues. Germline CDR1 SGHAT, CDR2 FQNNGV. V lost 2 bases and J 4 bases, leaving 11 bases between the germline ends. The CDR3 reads CASSLRRGATEAFF. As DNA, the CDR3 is TGTGCCAGCAGCTTACGGCGGGGTGCCACTGAAGCTTTCTTT.

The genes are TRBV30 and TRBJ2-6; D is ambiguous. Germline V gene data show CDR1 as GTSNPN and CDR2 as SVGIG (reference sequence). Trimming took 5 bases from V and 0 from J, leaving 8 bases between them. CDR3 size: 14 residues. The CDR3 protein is CAWLRDSGANVLTF. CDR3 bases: TGTGCCTGGCTACGCGACTCTGGGGCCAACGTCCTGACTTTC.